These 25 T cell receptor beta chains originate from one sample sequenced in a study of CD8+CD57+ T cells in acquired aplastic anemia. It was genomic DNA that served as the template for profiling TCR beta VDJ and CDR3. TCRdb itself ran the reads through MiXCR, one entry per CDR3 protein. The data show approximately 130,000 distinct CDR3 sequences, with 55% to 70% seen just once and roughly 29% held by the top ten. CD8+CD57+ cell expansion, shown by flow cytometry, had occurred in the patients selected for sequencing. The sequencing sample was made of sorted CD4+, CD8+, or CD8+CD57+ T cells (not recorded which) from PBMCs. Receptors originate from a human donor with aplastic anemia.

The rearrangement links TRBV12-3 or TRBV12-4 to TRBJ2-1; TRBD2 agrees at 7 bases. J lost 7 bases, V lost 3 bases, and 9 bases had no gene match. This CDR3 region has 15 residues. The CDR3 DNA reads TGTGCCAGCAGTTTTAATGGCGGGAGCTGGAATGAGCAGTTCTTC. Amino acids: CASSFNGGSWNEQFF.

The J gene is TRBJ2-2, the V gene TRBV7-2; 7 nucleotides align to TRBD1. The CDR3 extends over 13 amino acids. Germline CDR1 SGHTA, CDR2 FQGNSA. Trimming cost V 5 bases and J 6 bases; bases outside gene matches: 3. The CDR3 coding sequence is TGTGCCAGCAGCGTAGACAGGGCCGGGGAGCTGTTTTTT. Its translation: CASSVDRAGELFF.

The chain recombines TRBV20-1 with TRBJ1-4; the D gene is possibly TRBD1 (5 bases). V was clipped by 0 bases and J by 8 bases, with 13 bases between them. CDR3 size: 14 residues. Germline V gene data show CDR1 as DFQATT and CDR2 as SNEGSKA (reference sequence). CDR3 sequence (DNA): TGCAGTGCTAGAGATATTAGGGGCGGCGAAAAACTGTTTTTT. Amino acids: CSARDIRGGEKLFF.

The table lists this clonotype with many counts. DNA for the CDR3: TGTGCCATCAGTGAGTCGGGGGGGGAGAATGAAAAACTGTTTTTT. Translation: CAISESGGENEKLFF. V usage is TRBV10-3 and J usage is TRBJ1-4; D may be TRBD1 (5 bases). Germline V gives CDR1 ENHRY, CDR2 SYGVKD. CDR3 length: 15 amino acids. The ends were cut back, 0 bases at V and 5 bases at J, with 10 bases in the middle.

Turning to this clonotype: A much more abundant neighbour one base away suggests this may be a read error. The genes are TRBV12-3 or TRBV12-4 and TRBJ2-1, with 7 positions matching TRBD2. V gave up 6 bases and J gave up 6 bases; unmatched junction bases: 14. The CDR3 extends over 16 amino acids. CDR3 in amino acids: CASSVSTEAGVNEQFF. Here the CDR3 DNA reads TGTGCCAGCAGCGTTAGTACAGAGGCGGGGGTCAATGAGCAGTTCTTC.

Details on this clonotype: A much larger clone is a single base away; this may be a read error. The V gene is TRBV6-1, the J gene TRBJ1-1; TRBD1 agrees at 7 bases. CDR1 is MNHNS and CDR2 is SASEGT in the germline V gene. The CDR3 length is 13 residues. CDR3 in DNA: TGTGCCAGCGGTGACAGGGTAAACACTGAAGCTTTCTTT. Its translation: CASGDRVNTEAFF.

This clonotype showed up many times. The rearrangement uses TRBV12-3 or TRBV12-4 and TRBJ1-5; D gene unclear. The V end was cut by 5 bases, the J end by 3 bases, with 17 bases between. This CDR3 is built from 16 residues. DNA of the CDR3: TGTGCCAGCAGTGAACGAGAGGGTATAACCAATCAGCCCCAGCATTTT. This codes for CASSEREGITNQPQHF.

This chain joins TRBV20-1 and TRBJ2-7; 8 nucleotides line up with TRBD1. The V and J ends lost 4 bases and 5 bases, in that order; junction bases with no gene match: 13. The germline CDR1 and CDR2 sequences are DFQATT and SNEGSKA (reference sequence). This CDR3 contains 15 residues. The CDR3 nucleotides are TGCAGTGCTACGGACGAGCCTGGACAGGGTGACGAGCAGTACTTC. Translated: CSATDEPGQGDEQYF.

The chain recombines TRBV29-1 with TRBJ2-7; the D gene is possibly TRBD2 (5 bases). With 5 bases removed from V and 0 bases from J, the gap between germline ends came to 8 bases. The CDR3 extends over 12 amino acids. Germline loops: CDR1 SQVTM, CDR2 ANQGSEA. This CDR3 reads CSVQGSSYEQYF. The CDR3 DNA follows: TGCAGCGTTCAAGGGAGCTCCTACGAGCAGTACTTC.

This chain uses TRBV7-8 with TRBJ2-7; D unclear. Looked up from germline, CDR1 is SGHVS and CDR2 is FQNEAQ. V lost 1 base and J 3 bases, leaving 13 bases between the germline ends. The length of the CDR3 is 15 residues. Here the CDR3 reads CASSLDPLSGYEQYF. The CDR3 DNA sequence: TGTGCCAGCAGCTTAGATCCCCTCAGTGGCTACGAGCAGTACTTC.

CDR3 residues: CASMARGRGLDNEQFF. CDR3 DNA sequence: TGCGCCAGCATGGCCCGAGGGAGGGGATTGGACAATGAGCAGTTCTTC. V is TRBV10-1 and J is TRBJ2-1, with TRBD2 matching over 7 bases. The CDR3 runs 16 residues. V dropped 7 bases and J dropped 5; count of bases not matched to a gene: 14. Germline V gene data show CDR1 as WNHNN and CDR2 as SYGVQD (reference sequence).

This clonotype occurred many times. The chain is built from TRBV19 and TRBJ2-7; 12 bases are a match to TRBD2. Looked up from germline, CDR1 is LNHDA and CDR2 is SQIVND (reference sequence). CDR3 length: 15 residues. Trimming cost V 5 bases and J 3 bases; bases outside gene matches: 5. CDR3: CASSLTSGSHYEQYF. CDR3 DNA: TGTGCCAGTAGTCTGACTAGCGGGAGTCACTACGAGCAGTACTTC.

The chain links TRBV28 to TRBJ2-3; 12 bases match TRBD2. The CDR3 runs 17 residues. Trimming took 7 bases from V and 0 from J; bases not matched to a gene: 8. Germline values: CDR1 MDHEN, CDR2 SYDVKM. CDR3 loop: CASTSGLAGSSTDTQYF. For the CDR3, the DNA is TGTGCCAGCACTTCTGGACTAGCGGGATCTAGCACAGATACGCAGTATTTT. The full variable domain, in which reference TRBV28 and TRBJ2-3 provide the parts outside the CDR3, is DVKVTQSSRYLVKRTGEKVFLECVQDMDHENMFWYRQDPGLGLRLIYFSYDVKMKEKGDIPEGYSVSREKKERFSLILESASTNQTSMYLCASTSGLAGSSTDTQYFGPGTRLTVL.

The V call is TRBV7-2, the J call TRBJ1-3, with D unclear. The CDR3 totals 13 residues. Trimming left V 8 bases short and J 2 bases short, with 10 bases between. From germline, CDR1 is SGHTA and CDR2 FQGNSA. CDR3 amino acids: CASGDLPGNTIYF. For the CDR3, the DNA is TGTGCCAGCGGGGATCTTCCTGGAAACACCATATATTTT.

For the CDR3, the DNA is TGTGCCAGTAGTACGACATTATCCTCAACTAATGAAAAACTGTTTTTT. Its protein is CASSTTLSSTNEKLFF. V gene TRBV19 combines with J gene TRBJ1-4; the D is unclear. The CDR3 has 16 residues. V lost 4 bases to trimming and J lost 0 bases, with 12 bases between them. Looked up from germline, CDR1 is LNHDA and CDR2 is SQIVND (reference sequence).

This chain uses TRBV20-1 with TRBJ1-5, with D tentatively TRBD1 (5 bases). V was shortened by 5 bases and J by 4 bases, with 9 bases between the two germline ends. This CDR3 has 12 amino acids. Germline V gene lookup returns CDR1 DFQATT and CDR2 SNEGSKA (reference sequence). CDR3 in DNA: TGCAGTGCTCAGGGACCAAATCAGCCCCAGCATTTT. Its translation is CSAQGPNQPQHF.

In this sample, this clonotype turned up a few times. The chain uses TRBV15 and TRBJ2-7; 10 bases are a match to TRBD1. The CDR3 covers 14 residues. V lost 6 bases to trimming and J lost 5 bases; unmatched junction nucleotides: 7. Germline values: CDR1 LNHNV, CDR2 YYDKDF (reference sequence). CDR3 nucleotides: TGTGCCACCAGAATGGACAGGGGGATTCACGAGCAGTACTTC. This encodes CATRMDRGIHEQYF.

Concerning this clonotype: Given a much more abundant clone one base away, this may be a read error. The rearrangement links TRBV3-1 to TRBJ1-2; unclear D gene. This CDR3 contains 14 residues. Germline V gene lookup returns CDR1 LGHDT and CDR2 YNNKEL (reference sequence). The CDR3 sequence: CASSQDQPIYSYTF. The DNA of the CDR3 is TGTGCCAGCAGCCAAGATCAACCTATCTATAGCTACACCTTC.

This clonotype showed up just once. This chain links TRBV5-6 with TRBJ1-2; D might be TRBD1 (5 bases). In germline, CDR1 is SGHDT, CDR2 YYEEEE. Trimming left V 0 bases short and J 4 bases short, with 13 bases between. This CDR3 spans 15 amino acids. The CDR3 region is CASSLGDSPLYGYTF. CDR3 DNA sequence: TGTGCCAGCAGCTTGGGTGACAGCCCCCTCTATGGCTACACCTTC.

The sample holds many counts of this clonotype. The J gene is TRBJ1-3, the V gene TRBV10-3; D is uncertain. Deletions cut 10 bases from V and 1 base from J, with 26 bases between. The germline CDR1 and CDR2 sequences are ENHRY and SYGVKD. The CDR3 length is 18 residues. The CDR3 coding sequence is TGTGCCACCAGAAGTAGTTTGACGGCTACCATATCTGGAAACACCATATATTTT. This gives the protein CATRSSLTATISGNTIYF.

This clonotype was observed many times. The chain links TRBV5-4 to TRBJ2-5, with D uncertain. Germline CDR1 reads SGHNT; CDR2 reads YYREEE (reference sequence). This CDR3 region has 14 residues. V was shortened by 0 bases and J by 0 bases, with 6 bases between the two germline ends. The CDR3 region has the DNA TGTGCCAGCAGCTTGGGAGGTGACCAAGAGACCCAGTACTTC. It translates to CASSLGGDQETQYF. Full variable domain (remainder filled in from reference TRBV5-4 and TRBJ2-5): ETGVTQSPTHLIKTRGQQVTLRCSSQSGHNTVSWYQQALGQGPQFIFQYYREEENGRGNFPPRFSGLQFPNYSSELNVNALELDDSALYLCASSLGGDQETQYFGPGTRLLVL.

This clonotype was counted a few times. The chain recombines TRBV2 with TRBJ2-5; 12 bases map to TRBD2. The V segment lost 8 bases and the J segment 2 bases; nucleotides outside the gene matches: 0. CDR1 is SNHLY and CDR2 is FYNNEI in the germline V gene. This CDR3 has 13 residues. This CDR3 is CASGLAGQETQYF. In DNA, the CDR3 is TGTGCCAGCGGACTAGCGGGACAAGAGACCCAGTACTTC.

The chain recombines TRBV7-8 with TRBJ1-2; D not resolved. This CDR3 contains 14 residues. Trimming pared 5 bases from V and 2 bases from J, leaving 12 bases between. Germline-derived CDR1 and CDR2 are SGHVS and FQNEAQ. CDR3 bases: TGTGCCAGCAGCCCGCCCAACAGCAACTATGGCTACACCTTC. It encodes CASSPPNSNYGYTF.

This clonotype was counted only a few times. The chain is built from TRBV2 and TRBJ1-4; TRBD1 might be the D (6 bases). The germline V and J ends were trimmed by 8 bases and 8 bases, with 15 bases remaining between them. Germline CDR1 and CDR2: SNHLY and FYNNEI. This CDR3 has 13 amino acids. The CDR3 coding sequence is TGTGCCAGCTCGTACAGGGTGGGAGAAAAACTGTTTTTT. Protein: CASSYRVGEKLFF.

This clonotype has more than one count but fewer than ten. The rearrangement joins TRBV7-9 to TRBJ2-7; no reliable D call. Germline V CDR1 and CDR2: SEHNR, FQNEAQ (reference sequence). V lost 2 bases, J lost 3 bases, and 8 bases lay in between. The CDR3 has 13 amino acids. DNA for the CDR3: TGTGCCAGCAGCTTAAACAGCCACTACGAGCAGTACTTC. Amino acid sequence: CASSLNSHYEQYF.